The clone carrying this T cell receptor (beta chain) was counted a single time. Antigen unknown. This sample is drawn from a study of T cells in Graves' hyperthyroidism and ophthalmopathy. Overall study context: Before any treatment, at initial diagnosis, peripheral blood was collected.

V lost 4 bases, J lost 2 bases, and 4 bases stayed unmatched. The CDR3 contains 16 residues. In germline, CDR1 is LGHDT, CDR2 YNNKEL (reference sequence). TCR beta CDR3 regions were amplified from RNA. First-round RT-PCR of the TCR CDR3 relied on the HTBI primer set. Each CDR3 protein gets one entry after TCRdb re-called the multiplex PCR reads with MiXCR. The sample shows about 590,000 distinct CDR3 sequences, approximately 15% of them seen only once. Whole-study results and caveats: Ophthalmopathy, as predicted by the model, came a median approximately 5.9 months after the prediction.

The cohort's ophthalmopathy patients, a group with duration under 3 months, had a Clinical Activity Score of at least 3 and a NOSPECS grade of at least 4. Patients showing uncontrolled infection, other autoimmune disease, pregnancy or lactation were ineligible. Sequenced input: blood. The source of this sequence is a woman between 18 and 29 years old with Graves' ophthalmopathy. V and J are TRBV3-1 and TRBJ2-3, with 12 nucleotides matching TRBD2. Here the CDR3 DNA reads TGTGCCAGCAGCCCACTAGCGGGGGGAACCACAGATACGCAGTATTTT. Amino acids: CASSPLAGGTTDTQYF.